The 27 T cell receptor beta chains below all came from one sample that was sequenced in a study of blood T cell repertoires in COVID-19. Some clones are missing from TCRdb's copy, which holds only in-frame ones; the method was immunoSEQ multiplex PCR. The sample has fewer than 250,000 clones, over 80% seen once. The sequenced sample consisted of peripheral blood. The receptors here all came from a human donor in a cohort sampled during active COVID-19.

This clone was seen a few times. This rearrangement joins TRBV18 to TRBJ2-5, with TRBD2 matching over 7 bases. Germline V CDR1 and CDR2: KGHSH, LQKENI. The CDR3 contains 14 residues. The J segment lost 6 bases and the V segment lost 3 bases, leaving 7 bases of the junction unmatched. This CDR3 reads CASSPSGEGKTQYF. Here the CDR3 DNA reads TGTGCCAGCTCACCGAGTGGGGAGGGGAAGACCCAGTACTTC.

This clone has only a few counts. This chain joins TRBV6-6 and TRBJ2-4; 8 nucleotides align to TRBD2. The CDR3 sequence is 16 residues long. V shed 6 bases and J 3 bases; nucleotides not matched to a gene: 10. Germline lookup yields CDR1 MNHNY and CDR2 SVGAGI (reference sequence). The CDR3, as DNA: TGTGCCAGCAGCCCCGGGGGGGGGCTTGTCAAAAACATTCAGTACTTC. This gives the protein CASSPGGGLVKNIQYF.

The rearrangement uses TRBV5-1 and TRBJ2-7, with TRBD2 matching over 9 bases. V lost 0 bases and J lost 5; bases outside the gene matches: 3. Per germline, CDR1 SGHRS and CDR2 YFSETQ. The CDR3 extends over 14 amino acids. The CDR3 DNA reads TGCGCCAGCAGCTTGGTTAGGACTAGCGACGAGCAGTACTTC. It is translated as CASSLVRTSDEQYF.

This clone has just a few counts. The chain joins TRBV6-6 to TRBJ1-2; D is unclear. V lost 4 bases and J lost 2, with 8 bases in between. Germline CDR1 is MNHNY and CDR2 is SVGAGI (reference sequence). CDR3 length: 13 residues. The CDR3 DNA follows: TGTGCCAGCAGTTTCACATCGAACTATGGCTACACCTTC. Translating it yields CASSFTSNYGYTF.

The CDR3 nucleotides read TGTGCCAGCAGTTTAGCGGGGGGCACCTCTGGGGCCAACGTCCTGACTTTC. It codes for CASSLAGGTSGANVLTF. The chain has TRBV3-1 (or the pseudogene TRBV3-2) and TRBJ2-6; 10 nucleotides match TRBD2. CDR3 length: 17 residues. The junction had 5 bases not matched to a gene; V was cut back by 6 bases and J by 0 bases. The germline CDR1 and CDR2 sequences are LGHDT and YNNKEL (reference sequence).

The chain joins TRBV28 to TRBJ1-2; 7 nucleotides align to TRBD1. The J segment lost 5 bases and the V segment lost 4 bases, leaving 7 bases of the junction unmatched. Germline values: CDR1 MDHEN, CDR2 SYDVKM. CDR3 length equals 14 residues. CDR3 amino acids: CASSSPDRDYGYTF. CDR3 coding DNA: TGTGCCAGCAGTTCCCCCGACAGGGATTATGGCTACACCTTC.

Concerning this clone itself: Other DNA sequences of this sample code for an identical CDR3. CDR3 in DNA: TGTGCCAGCAGCTTTAGCGGATACAATGAGCAGTTCTTC. Its translation: CASSFSGYNEQFF. The chain is built from TRBV11-2 and TRBJ2-1; D might be TRBD2 (6 bases). Trimming removed 3 bases at V and 4 bases at J, with 7 bases between. CDR3 length: 13 residues. Germline loops: CDR1 SGHAT, CDR2 FQNNGV.

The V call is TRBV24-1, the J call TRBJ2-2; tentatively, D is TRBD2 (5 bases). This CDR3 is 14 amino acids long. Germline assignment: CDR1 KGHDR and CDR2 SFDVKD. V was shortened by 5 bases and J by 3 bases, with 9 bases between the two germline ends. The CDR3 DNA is TGTGCCACCAGTGGAGGGTCGTACACCGGGGAGCTGTTTTTT. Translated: CATSGGSYTGELFF.

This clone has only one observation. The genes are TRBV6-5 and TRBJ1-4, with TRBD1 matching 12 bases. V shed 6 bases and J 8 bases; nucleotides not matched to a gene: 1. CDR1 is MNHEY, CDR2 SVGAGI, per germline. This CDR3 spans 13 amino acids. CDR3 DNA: TGTGCCAGCAGGGGGACAGGGGGCGAAAAACTGTTTTTT. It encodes CASRGTGGEKLFF.

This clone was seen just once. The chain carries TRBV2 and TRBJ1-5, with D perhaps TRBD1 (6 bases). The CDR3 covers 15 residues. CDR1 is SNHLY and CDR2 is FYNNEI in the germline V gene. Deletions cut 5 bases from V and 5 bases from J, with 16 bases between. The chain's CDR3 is CASSSQQGHYQPQHF. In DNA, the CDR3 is TGTGCCAGCAGTTCTCAACAGGGACATTATCAGCCCCAGCATTTT.

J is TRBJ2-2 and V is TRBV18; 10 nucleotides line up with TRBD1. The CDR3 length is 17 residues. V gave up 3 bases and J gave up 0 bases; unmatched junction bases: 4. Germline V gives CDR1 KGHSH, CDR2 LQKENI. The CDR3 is CASSPRGQGTNTGELFF. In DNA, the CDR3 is TGTGCCAGCTCACCGCGGGGACAGGGGACGAACACCGGGGAGCTGTTTTTT. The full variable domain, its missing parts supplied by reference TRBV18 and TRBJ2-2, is NAGVMQNPRHLVRRRGQEARLRCSPMKGHSHVYWYRQLPEEGLKFMVYLQKENIIDESGMPKERFSAEFPKEGPSILRIQQVVRGDSAAYFCASSPRGQGTNTGELFFGEGSRLTVL.

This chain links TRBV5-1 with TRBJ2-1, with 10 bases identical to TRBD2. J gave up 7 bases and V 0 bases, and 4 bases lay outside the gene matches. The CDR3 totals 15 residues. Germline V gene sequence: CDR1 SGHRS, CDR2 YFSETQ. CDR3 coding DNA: TGCGCCAGCAGCTTGGGAGCGGGAGGGTCGAATGAGCAGTTCTTC. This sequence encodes CASSLGAGGSNEQFF.

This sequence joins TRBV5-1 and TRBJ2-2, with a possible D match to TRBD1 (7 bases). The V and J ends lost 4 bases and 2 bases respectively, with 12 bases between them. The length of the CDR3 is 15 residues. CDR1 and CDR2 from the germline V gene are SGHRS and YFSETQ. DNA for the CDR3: TGCGCCAGCAGCCGGCGGGACAGTAACACCGGGGAGCTGTTTTTT. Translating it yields CASSRRDSNTGELFF.

The chain's CDR3 is CATSSWRGLAKNIQYF. The CDR3 DNA sequence: TGTGCCACCAGCAGCTGGAGGGGATTAGCCAAAAACATTCAGTACTTC. This rearrangement joins TRBV15 to TRBJ2-4, with D perhaps TRBD2 (6 bases). Trimming removed 3 bases from V and 0 bases from J, with 12 bases in between. The CDR3 is made up of 16 amino acids. Germline CDR1 reads LNHNV; CDR2 reads YYDKDF (reference sequence).

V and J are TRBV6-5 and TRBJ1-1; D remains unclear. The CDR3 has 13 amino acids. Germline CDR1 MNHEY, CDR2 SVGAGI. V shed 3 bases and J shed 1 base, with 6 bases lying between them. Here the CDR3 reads CASSYRRNTEAFF. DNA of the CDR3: TGTGCCAGCAGTTATAGGAGGAACACTGAAGCTTTCTTT.

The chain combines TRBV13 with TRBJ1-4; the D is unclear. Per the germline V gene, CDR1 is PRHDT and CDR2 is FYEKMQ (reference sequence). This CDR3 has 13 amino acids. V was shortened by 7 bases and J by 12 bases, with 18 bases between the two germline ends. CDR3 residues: CASKGVGEIELFF. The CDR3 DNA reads TGTGCCAGCAAGGGAGTTGGGGAGATAGAACTGTTTTTT.

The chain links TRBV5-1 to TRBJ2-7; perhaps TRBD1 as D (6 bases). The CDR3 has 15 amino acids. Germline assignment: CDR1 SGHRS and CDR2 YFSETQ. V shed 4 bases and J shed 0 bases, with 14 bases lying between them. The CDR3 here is CASSLDRPNSYEQYF. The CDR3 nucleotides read TGCGCCAGCAGCCTGGACAGACCTAACTCCTACGAGCAGTACTTC.

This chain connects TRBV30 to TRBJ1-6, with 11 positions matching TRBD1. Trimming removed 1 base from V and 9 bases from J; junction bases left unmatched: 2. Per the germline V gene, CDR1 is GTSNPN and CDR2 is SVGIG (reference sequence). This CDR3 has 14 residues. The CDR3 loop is CAWSGGTGGSPLHF. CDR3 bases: TGTGCCTGGAGTGGTGGGACAGGGGGTTCACCCCTCCACTTT.

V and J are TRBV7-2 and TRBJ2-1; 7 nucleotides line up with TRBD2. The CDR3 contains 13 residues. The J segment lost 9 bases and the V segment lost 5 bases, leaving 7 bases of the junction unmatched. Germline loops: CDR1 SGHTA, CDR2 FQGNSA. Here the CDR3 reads CASSATREGEQFF. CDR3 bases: TGTGCCAGCAGCGCCACAAGGGAGGGTGAGCAGTTCTTC.

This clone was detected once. CDR3 DNA: TGCGCCAGCAGTGTTATGGGACAGGCATCCTACGAGCAGTACTTC. This sequence encodes CASSVMGQASYEQYF. This chain connects TRBV10-2 to TRBJ2-7; TRBD1 matches 8 bases. This CDR3 region has 15 residues. Germline values: CDR1 WSHSY, CDR2 SAAADI. Trimming took 4 bases from V and 1 from J; bases not matched to a gene: 6.

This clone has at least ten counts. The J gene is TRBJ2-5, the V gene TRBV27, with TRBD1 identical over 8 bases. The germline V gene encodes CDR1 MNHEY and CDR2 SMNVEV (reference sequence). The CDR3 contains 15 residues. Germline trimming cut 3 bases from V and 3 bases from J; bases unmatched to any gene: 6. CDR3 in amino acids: CASSFQGASKETQYF. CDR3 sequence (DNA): TGTGCCAGCAGTTTTCAGGGGGCGAGCAAAGAGACCCAGTACTTC.

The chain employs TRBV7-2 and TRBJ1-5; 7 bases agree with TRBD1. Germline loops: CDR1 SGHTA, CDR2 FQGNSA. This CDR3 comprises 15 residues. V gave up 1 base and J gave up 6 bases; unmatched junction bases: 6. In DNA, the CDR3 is TGTGCCAGCAGCTTAGTGCAGGGGGAAGGTCAGCCCCAGCATTTT. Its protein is CASSLVQGEGQPQHF.

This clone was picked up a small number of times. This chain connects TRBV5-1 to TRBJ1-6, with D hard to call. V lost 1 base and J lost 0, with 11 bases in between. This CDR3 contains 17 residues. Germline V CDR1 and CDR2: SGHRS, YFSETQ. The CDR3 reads CASSLYESSSYNSPLHF. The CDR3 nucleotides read TGCGCCAGCAGCTTGTACGAGTCGAGCTCCTATAATTCACCCCTCCACTTT.

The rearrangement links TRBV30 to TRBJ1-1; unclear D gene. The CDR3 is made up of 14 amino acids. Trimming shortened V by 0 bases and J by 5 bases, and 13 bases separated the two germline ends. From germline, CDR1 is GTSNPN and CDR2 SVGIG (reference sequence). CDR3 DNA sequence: TGTGCCTGGAGTGTATCCCTAATCCCTACTGAAGCTTTCTTT. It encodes CAWSVSLIPTEAFF.

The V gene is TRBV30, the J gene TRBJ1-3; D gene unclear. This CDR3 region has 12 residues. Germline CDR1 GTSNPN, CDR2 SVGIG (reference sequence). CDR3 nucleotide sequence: TGTGTGTCCAGTAACTCTGGAAACACCATATATTTT. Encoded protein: CVSSNSGNTIYF.

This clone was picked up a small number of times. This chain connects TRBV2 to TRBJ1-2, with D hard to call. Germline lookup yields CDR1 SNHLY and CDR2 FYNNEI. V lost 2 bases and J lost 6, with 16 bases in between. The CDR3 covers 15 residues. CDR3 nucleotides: TGTGCCAGCAGTGAACCTGGGAGAGGGAGAGATGGCTACACCTTC. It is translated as CASSEPGRGRDGYTF.

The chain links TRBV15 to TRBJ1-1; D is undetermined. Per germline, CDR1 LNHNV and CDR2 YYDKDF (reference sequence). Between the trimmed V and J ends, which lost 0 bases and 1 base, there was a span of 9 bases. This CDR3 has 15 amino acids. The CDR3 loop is CATSRDRAGNTEAFF. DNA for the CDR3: TGTGCCACCAGCAGAGATAGGGCGGGGAACACTGAAGCTTTCTTT.